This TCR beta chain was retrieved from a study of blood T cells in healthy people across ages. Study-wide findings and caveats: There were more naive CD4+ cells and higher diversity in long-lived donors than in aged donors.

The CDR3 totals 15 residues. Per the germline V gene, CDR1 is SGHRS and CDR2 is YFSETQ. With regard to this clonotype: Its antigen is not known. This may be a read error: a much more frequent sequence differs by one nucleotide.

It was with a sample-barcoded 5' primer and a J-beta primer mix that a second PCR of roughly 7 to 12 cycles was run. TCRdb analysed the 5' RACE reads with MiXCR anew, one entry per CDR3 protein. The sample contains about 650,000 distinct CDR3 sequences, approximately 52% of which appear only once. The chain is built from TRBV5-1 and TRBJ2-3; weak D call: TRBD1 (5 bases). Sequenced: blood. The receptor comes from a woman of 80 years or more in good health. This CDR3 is CASSLVGQVTGTQYF. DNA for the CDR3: TGCGCCAGCAGCTTGGTCGGGCAGGTAACAGGTACGCAGTATTTT. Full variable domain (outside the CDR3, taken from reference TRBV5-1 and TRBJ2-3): KAGVTQTPRYLIKTRGQQVTLSCSPISGHRSVSWYQQTPGQGLQFLFEYFSETQRNKGNFPGRFSGRQFSNSRSEMNVSTLELGDSALYLCASSLVGQVTGTQYFGPGTRLTVL.